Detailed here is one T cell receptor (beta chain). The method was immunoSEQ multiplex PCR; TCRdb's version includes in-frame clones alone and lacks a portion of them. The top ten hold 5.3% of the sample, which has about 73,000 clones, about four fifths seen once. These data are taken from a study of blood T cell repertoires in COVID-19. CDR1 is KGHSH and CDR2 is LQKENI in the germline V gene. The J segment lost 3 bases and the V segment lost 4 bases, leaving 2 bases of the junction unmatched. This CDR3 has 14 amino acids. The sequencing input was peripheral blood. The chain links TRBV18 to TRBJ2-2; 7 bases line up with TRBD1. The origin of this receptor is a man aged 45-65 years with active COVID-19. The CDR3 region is CASSHDRDTGELFF. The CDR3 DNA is TGTGCCAGCTCACACGACAGGGACACCGGGGAGCTGTTTTTT. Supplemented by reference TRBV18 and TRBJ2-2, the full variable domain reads NAGVMQNPRHLVRRRGQEARLRCSPMKGHSHVYWYRQLPEEGLKFMVYLQKENIIDESGMPKERFSAEFPKEGPSILRIQQVVRGDSAAYFCASSHDRDTGELFFGEGSRLTVL.